This T cell receptor beta chain was recorded in a study of cytomegalovirus exposure and HLA in healthy donors. Trimming stripped 0 bases from V and 5 bases from J, with 25 bases between. CDR3 length equals 19 residues. The germline gives CDR1 LGHNA, CDR2 YNFKEQ. This PCR relied on a set of 60 Vbeta primers and 13 Jbeta primers. Repertoires were generated with immunoSEQ multiplex PCR, while TCRdb's copy carries only in-frame clones and drops some. This repertoire shows around 150,000 clones, about three fifths found once; its top ten account for around 3%. The sequence derives from a woman younger than 45 in good health and CMV-seropositive. Material: PBMCs. The genes are TRBV4-2 and TRBJ1-2, with D possibly matching TRBD1 (6 bases). The CDR3 spells CASSQEVLAEVDRTYGYTF. CDR3 coding DNA: TGTGCCAGCAGCCAAGAGGTCCTGGCTGAAGTTGACAGGACGTATGGCTACACCTTC.